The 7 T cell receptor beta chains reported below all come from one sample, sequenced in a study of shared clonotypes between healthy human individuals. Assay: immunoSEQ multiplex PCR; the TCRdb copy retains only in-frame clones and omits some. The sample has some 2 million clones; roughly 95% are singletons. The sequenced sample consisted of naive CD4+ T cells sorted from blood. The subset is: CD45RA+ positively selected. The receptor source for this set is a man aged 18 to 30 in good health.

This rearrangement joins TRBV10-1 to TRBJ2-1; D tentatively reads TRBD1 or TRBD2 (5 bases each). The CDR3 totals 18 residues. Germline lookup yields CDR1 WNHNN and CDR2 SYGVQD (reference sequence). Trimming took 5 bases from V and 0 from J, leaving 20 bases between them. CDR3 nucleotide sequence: TGCGCCAGCAGTAGTGATGTGGGACCCAGGAGCTCCTACAATGAGCAGTTCTTC. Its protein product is CASSSDVGPRSSYNEQFF.

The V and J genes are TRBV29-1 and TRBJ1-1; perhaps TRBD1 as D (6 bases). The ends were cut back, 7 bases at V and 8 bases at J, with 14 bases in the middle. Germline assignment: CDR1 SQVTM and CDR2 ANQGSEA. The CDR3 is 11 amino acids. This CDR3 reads CSAVTGKEAFF. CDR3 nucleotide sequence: TGCAGCGCCGTGACAGGAAAAGAAGCTTTCTTT.

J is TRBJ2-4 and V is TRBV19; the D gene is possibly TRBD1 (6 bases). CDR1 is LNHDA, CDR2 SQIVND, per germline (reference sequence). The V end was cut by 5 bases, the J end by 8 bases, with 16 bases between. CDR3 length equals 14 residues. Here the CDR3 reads CASSPLRAGDIQYF. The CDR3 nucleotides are TGTGCCAGTAGTCCCTTGCGGGCAGGGGACATTCAGTACTTC.

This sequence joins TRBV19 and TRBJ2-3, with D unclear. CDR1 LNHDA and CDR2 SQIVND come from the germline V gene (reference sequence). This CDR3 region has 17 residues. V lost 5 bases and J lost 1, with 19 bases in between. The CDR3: CASSPPVGQPGTDTQYF. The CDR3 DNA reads TGTGCCAGTAGTCCCCCGGTCGGGCAGCCAGGCACAGATACGCAGTATTTT.

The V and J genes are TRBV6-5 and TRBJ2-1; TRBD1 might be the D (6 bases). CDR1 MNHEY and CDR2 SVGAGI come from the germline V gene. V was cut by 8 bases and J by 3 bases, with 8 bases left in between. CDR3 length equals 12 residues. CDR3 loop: CASGTRYNEQFF. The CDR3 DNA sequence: TGTGCCAGCGGGACACGCTACAATGAGCAGTTCTTC.

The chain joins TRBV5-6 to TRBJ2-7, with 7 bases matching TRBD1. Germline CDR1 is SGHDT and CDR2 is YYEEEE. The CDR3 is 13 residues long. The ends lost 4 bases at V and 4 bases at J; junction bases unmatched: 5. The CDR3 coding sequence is TGTGCCAGCAGCAGGGACAGCAGATACGAGCAGTACTTC. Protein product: CASSRDSRYEQYF.

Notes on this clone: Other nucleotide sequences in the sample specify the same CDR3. CDR3 in DNA: TGTGCCAGCAGTTTCCGGGAAGGTGGCGGCTACACCTTC. It is translated as CASSFREGGGYTF. The chain employs TRBV27 and TRBJ1-2, with D unresolved. The CDR3 has 13 amino acids. Germline V gene sequence: CDR1 MNHEY, CDR2 SMNVEV (reference sequence). Deletions cut 3 bases from V and 8 bases from J, with 13 bases between.